This T cell receptor beta chain was retrieved from a study of blood T cell repertoires in COVID-19 (dated by TCRdb to 2020 to 2022). Broadly, across the study: Collaborator samples came from the United States, Italy and Spain and covered acute and convalescent phases of COVID-19. Deeply sampled blood TCRbeta repertoires from subjects exposed to, actively infected with, or recovered from COVID-19 were included in the dataset. Samples were obtained from the ongoing ImmuneRACE study (first 160 participants) and from over a thousand subjects provided by 6 global collaborators. The material from the prospective study consisted of cDNA or gDNA derived from T cells, B-cell-depleted T cells, or PBMCs. The repertoires were released in a freely available public database intended as a resource for research on the immune response to SARS-CoV-2. Nearly every sample came with metadata listing a de-identified subject ID, COVID-19 status, age in years and sex. HLA class I and class II types, where available, came from metadata supplied by the sample provider rather than from assay-based typing.

TCRbeta CDR3 regions were amplified from genomic DNA by means of the immunoSEQ Assay, a bias-controlled multiplex PCR. The study's own analysis went as follows. Nucleated cell counts per sample were estimated from amplification of reference gene primers within the assay. To quantify the absolute abundance of each unique TCRbeta CDR3 rearrangement, sequence reads were collapsed and filtered. For each sample, productive Simpson clonality was calculated by taking the square root of Simpson's diversity index across productive rearrangements. This immuneACCESS table, as held by TCRdb, lists in-frame sequences with V and J called but not all clones. Of the missing ones, under half trace to an unresolved V gene in checked studies; the others have no known cause. V and J calls and clone size follow that table, whereas D and trimming were derived from the DNA. Here the sample has more than 150,000 clones; about 90% occur a single time. Less than 25% of the sample rests with the top ten.

Including the terminal cysteine and phenylalanine, the CDR3 comprises 14 residues. This entry keeps only the CDR3 DNA: 42 bases, framed from base 1. V loses 6 bases, J loses 9 bases, and the germline ends lie 18 bases apart. Reading the germline V gene gives CDR1 SGHTA and CDR2 FQGNSA. The collaborating institutions used their own protocols to collect whole blood in K2EDTA tubes. For TCRbeta analysis, collaborators shipped samples in one of three forms: frozen whole blood, isolated PBMCs, or DNA extracted from either of those sample types. General conclusions and limits of the study: How much clinical and demographic metadata was included differed by source and by participant, and the metadata was provided uncurated.

For this clone: What antigen it recognizes has not been identified. Per-base quality was not reported, and no clone a single base away is much larger than it.

The origin of this receptor is a man between 65 and 80 years old with active or convalescent COVID-19. The specimen sequenced was peripheral blood. Here the chain combines TRBV7-2 and TRBJ1-5; TRBD1 is a weak D gene call, 5 bases matching. For the CDR3, the sequence is CASSYVGPTWPQHF. The bases read TGTGCCAGCAGTTACGTGGGGCCCACATGGCCCCAGCATTTT.